This T cell receptor beta chain was sequenced in a study of neoadjuvant anti-PD-1 for oral cavity cancer. Looking at the study overall: Around day 43, patients without progression received a fourth nivolumab dose before surgery. Study conclusions and caveats: TCR analyses covered only a few patients per response group.

Described time point: after neoadjuvant nivolumab, at surgical resection. For this clone: What it binds is unknown.

TCRdb's table, derived via immunoSEQ multiplex PCR, lists solely in-frame clones and lacks some. Of roughly 20,000 clones listed, 45% are singletons. Germline CDR1 and CDR2: SGHDN and FVKESK. CDR3 length: 13 residues. V was cut by 1 base and J by 10 bases, with 11 bases left in between. The genes are TRBV14 and TRBJ2-1; either TRBD1 or TRBD2 may supply D (5 bases each). This sequence was found in a person between 40 and 80 years old with oral cavity squamous cell carcinoma. The sample was tumor tissue, taken after nivolumab (anti-PD-1) treatment. CDR3 sequence: CASSQVGVWEQFF. The CDR3 coding sequence is TGTGCCAGCAGCCAAGTGGGGGTTTGGGAGCAGTTCTTC.